The next 20 T cell receptor beta chains were all read from a single sample in a study of Ad26.COV2.S vaccination and SARS-CoV-2 variants. Produced via immunoSEQ multiplex PCR; TCRdb's table is partial and in-frame only. Seen here are about 400,000 clones, roughly nine tenths observed once, and the top ten hold 3% to 4.5%. Treatment meaning: 15 to 20 received Ad26.COV2.S at low or high dose, single or two shots; roughly five received placebo; per-sample allocation not given. The study sampled participants on day 63 after the first vaccine or placebo injection. Specimen: peripheral blood, collected in a trial of Ad26.COV2.S vaccine versus placebo. The receptors were sampled from a person aged 18-65 years who received the Ad26.COV2.S COVID-19 vaccine or a placebo.

The rearrangement links TRBV24-1 to TRBJ2-7, with D maybe TRBD2 (5 bases). Deletions cut 3 bases from V and 5 bases from J, with 16 bases between. The germline gives CDR1 KGHDR, CDR2 SFDVKD. This CDR3 has 15 residues. The CDR3 loop is CATSDPIGERDEQYF. The CDR3 nucleotides are TGTGCCACCAGTGATCCTATAGGAGAGAGGGACGAGCAGTACTTC.

The V and J genes are TRBV5-6 and TRBJ2-7, with D unresolved. Germline V gives CDR1 SGHDT, CDR2 YYEEEE. The CDR3 is 13 residues long. Between the trimmed V and J ends, which lost 0 bases and 5 bases, there was a span of 9 bases. This chain's CDR3 is CASSLANQDEQYF. CDR3 coding DNA: TGTGCCAGCAGCTTGGCCAACCAAGACGAGCAGTACTTC.

CDR3 loop: CAWTSGTSGETQYF. In DNA, the CDR3 is TGTGCCTGGACCTCCGGGACATCGGGAGAGACCCAGTACTTC. The gene calls are TRBV30 and TRBJ2-5; possible D gene TRBD1, 6 bases. Trimming took off 4 bases at V and 4 bases at J, with 16 bases between the two ends. Germline V gene lookup returns CDR1 GTSNPN and CDR2 SVGIG (reference sequence). This CDR3 has 14 amino acids.

The V call is TRBV5-3, the J call TRBJ1-4; D not certain. TRBV5-3 is classed as an ORF, of uncertain function. The length of the CDR3 is 15 residues. Trimming cost V 3 bases and J 7 bases, with 16 bases left between them. DNA for the CDR3: TGTGCCAGAAGCTGCCGGATGATAGATGGTGAAAAACTGTTTTTT. As protein: CARSCRMIDGEKLFF.

In its sample, this clone was seen once. The chain joins TRBV3-1 (or the pseudogene TRBV3-2) to TRBJ1-1; D gene unclear. Germline V CDR1 and CDR2: LGHDT, YNNKEL (reference sequence). This CDR3 region has 14 residues. V was shortened by 2 bases and J by 5 bases, with 12 bases between the two germline ends. CDR3 coding DNA: TGTGCCAGCAGCCAACTCGCCGGGGAGACTGAAGCTTTCTTT. This translates into CASSQLAGETEAFF.

The rearrangement links TRBV11-2 to TRBJ1-4; no reliable D call. Trimming cost V 4 bases and J 8 bases, with 14 bases left between them. The length of the CDR3 is 14 residues. Germline loops: CDR1 SGHAT, CDR2 FQNNGV. CDR3 sequence: CASSSRESGEKLFF. CDR3 nucleotides: TGTGCCAGCAGCTCCCGTGAGTCGGGCGAAAAACTGTTTTTT.

J is TRBJ2-5 and V is TRBV4-3; possibly TRBD1 for D (6 bases). This CDR3 comprises 15 residues. V gave up 1 base and J gave up 1 base, with 10 bases separating them. Germline CDR1 and CDR2: LGHNA and YSLEER. In DNA form, the CDR3 reads TGCGCCAGCAGCCAAGGACAGGCGATCCAAGAGACCCAGTACTTC. This sequence encodes CASSQGQAIQETQYF.

The chain has TRBV3-1 (or the pseudogene TRBV3-2) and TRBJ1-2; D perhaps matches TRBD1 (5 bases). V was clipped by 0 bases and J by 5 bases, with 13 bases between them. Per the germline V gene, CDR1 is LGHDT and CDR2 is YNNKEL (reference sequence). The CDR3 totals 15 residues. CDR3 sequence: CASSQDTGREYGYTF. In DNA, the CDR3 is TGTGCCAGCAGCCAAGATACGGGCAGGGAATATGGCTACACCTTC.

The gene calls are TRBV7-2 and TRBJ2-7; D could derive from TRBD1 or TRBD2 (5 bases each). Trimming removed 10 bases at V and 0 bases at J, with 13 bases between. This CDR3 contains 13 residues. The germline CDR1 and CDR2 sequences are SGHTA and FQGNSA. The CDR3 reads CAIQKRGSYEQYF. In DNA, the CDR3 is TGTGCCATACAGAAGAGGGGCTCCTACGAGCAGTACTTC.

The count of this clone is one. This chain connects TRBV12-3 or TRBV12-4 to TRBJ2-3; the D gene is possibly TRBD2 (5 bases). V was cut by 9 bases and J by 6 bases, with 7 bases left in between. The CDR3 extends over 10 amino acids. This CDR3 reads CASSGDTQYF. The CDR3 DNA follows: TGTGCCAGTTCGGGGGATACGCAGTATTTT.

The rearrangement joins TRBV6-6 to TRBJ2-4, with 7 bases identical to TRBD1. Germline loops: CDR1 MNHNY, CDR2 SVGAGI (reference sequence). With V trimmed by 8 bases and J by 4 bases, 5 bases remained unmatched. The CDR3 consists of 13 residues. This chain's CDR3 is CASLRGQKNIQYF. For the CDR3, the DNA is TGTGCCAGCTTACGGGGACAGAAAAACATTCAGTACTTC.

This sequence joins TRBV2 and TRBJ2-1; TRBD2 might be the D (5 bases). This CDR3 has 12 residues. Germline V gene data show CDR1 as SNHLY and CDR2 as FYNNEI. Trimming took 8 bases from V and 3 from J, leaving 8 bases between them. The DNA of the CDR3 is TGTGCCAGCGAGGGCAGCTACAATGAGCAGTTCTTC. It translates to CASEGSYNEQFF.

The CDR3 protein is CASSPSGPNTGELFF. CDR3 nucleotide sequence: TGCGCCAGCAGTCCCAGCGGACCGAACACCGGGGAGCTGTTTTTT. The chain has TRBV5-1 and TRBJ2-2; D may be TRBD2 (5 bases). V shed 5 bases and J shed 0 bases, with 11 bases lying between them. Per the germline V gene, CDR1 is SGHRS and CDR2 is YFSETQ. This CDR3 spans 15 amino acids.

The chain combines TRBV20-1 with TRBJ1-2, with 8 bases fitting TRBD1. The germline V gene encodes CDR1 DFQATT and CDR2 SNEGSKA (reference sequence). The CDR3 loop spans 10 amino acids. The chain's CDR3 is CSPGGLGYTF. The CDR3 region has the DNA TGCAGCCCAGGGGGCCTGGGCTACACCTTC.

This clone turned up a few times. This chain connects TRBV28 to TRBJ1-2; D is unclear. V was shortened by 7 bases and J by 8 bases, with 14 bases between the two germline ends. The CDR3 length is 12 residues. CDR1 MDHEN and CDR2 SYDVKM come from the germline V gene. For the CDR3, the DNA is TGTGCCAGCACCACCCCCCCTGAAGGCTACACCTTC. Its translation is CASTTPPEGYTF.

The chain carries TRBV5-1 and TRBJ2-1; D unclear. This CDR3 region has 14 residues. Trimming cost V 0 bases and J 6 bases, with 10 bases left between them. CDR1 is SGHRS, CDR2 YFSETQ, per germline. The DNA of the CDR3 is TGCGCCAGCAGCTTGGCCCCCTACTCCAATGAGCAGTTCTTC. Residues: CASSLAPYSNEQFF. The entire variable domain, with the rest obtained from reference TRBV5-1 and TRBJ2-1, is as follows: KAGVTQTPRYLIKTRGQQVTLSCSPISGHRSVSWYQQTPGQGLQFLFEYFSETQRNKGNFPGRFSGRQFSNSRSEMNVSTLELGDSALYLCASSLAPYSNEQFFGPGTRLTVL.

The chain has TRBV29-1 and TRBJ2-5, with D possibly TRBD1 on 6 matching bases. Germline CDR1 SQVTM, CDR2 ANQGSEA. V was clipped by 6 bases and J by 2 bases, with 19 bases between them. This CDR3 has 15 residues. This CDR3 is CSVIWGLGRQETQYF. The DNA for the CDR3 is TGCAGCGTGATTTGGGGGCTAGGGAGACAAGAGACCCAGTACTTC.

The genes are TRBV7-8 and TRBJ1-3, with D tentatively TRBD1 (6 bases). The germline gives CDR1 SGHVS, CDR2 FQNEAQ. There are 16 residues in the CDR3. Trimming cost V 1 base and J 2 bases, with 12 bases left between them. CDR3 amino acids: CASSLGTGKTGNTIYF. CDR3 bases: TGTGCCAGCAGCTTAGGAACAGGGAAGACTGGAAACACCATATATTTT.

The chain is built from TRBV29-1 and TRBJ2-7, with D tentatively TRBD1 or TRBD2 (5 bases each). Looked up from germline, CDR1 is SQVTM and CDR2 is ANQGSEA. The germline V and J ends were trimmed by 4 bases and 3 bases, with 10 bases remaining between them. The CDR3 spans 12 residues. The DNA of the CDR3 is TGCAGCGTTGGGGACGAGGTCTACGAGCAGTACTTC. Its translation is CSVGDEVYEQYF.

This clone has only one observation. The CDR3 loop reads CASSLSLLSTEAFF. CDR3 nucleotides: TGTGCCAGCAGCTTAAGCCTACTTAGCACTGAAGCTTTCTTT. This chain joins TRBV7-9 and TRBJ1-1; D uncertain. From germline, CDR1 is SEHNR and CDR2 FQNEAQ (reference sequence). With 2 bases removed from V and 4 bases from J, the gap between germline ends came to 11 bases. The CDR3 consists of 14 residues.